This T cell receptor (beta chain) was retrieved from a study of blood T cell repertoires in COVID-19. The germline gives CDR1 MNHEY, CDR2 SVGAGI. Trimming took off 6 bases at V and 4 bases at J, with 15 bases between the two ends. CDR3 length equals 14 residues. The table came from immunoSEQ multiplex PCR; TCRdb's copy has only in-frame clones and leaves some out. Of about 99,000 clones in the sample, roughly 78% are singletons; the top ten hold 15% to 20%. The chain couples TRBV6-5 to TRBJ1-2; D is unresolved. Material for sequencing was peripheral blood. The TCR sequence derives from a woman aged 80 or older with active or convalescent COVID-19. Here the CDR3 reads CASSKGLPAYGYTF. CDR3 nucleotides: TGTGCCAGCAGCAAAGGACTGCCGGCCTATGGCTACACCTTC.